Shown below are 18 T cell receptor beta chains from a single sample sequenced in a study of blood T cell repertoires in COVID-19. TCRdb's copy holds only in-frame clones and misses some; the assay was immunoSEQ multiplex PCR. The sample shows under 300,000 clones, about 79% of them seen only once. Sequenced sample: peripheral blood. Receptors were obtained from a woman of 80 years or more with acute or convalescent COVID-19.

This chain links TRBV5-6 with TRBJ1-6, with 9 bases that match TRBD1. V lost 4 bases, J lost 10 bases, and 9 bases stayed unmatched. The CDR3 is 15 amino acids. Germline V CDR1 and CDR2: SGHDT, YYEEEE. The CDR3 bases are TGTGCCAGCAGCCTGGGACAGGGATCACCCTCACCCCTCCACTTT. This gives the protein CASSLGQGSPSPLHF.

The chain uses TRBV9 and TRBJ1-2; 8 bases are a match to TRBD1. After removal of 4 bases from V and 4 bases from J, the junction contained 6 bases not matched to a gene. CDR1 is SGDLS and CDR2 is YYNGEE in the germline V gene. The CDR3 contains 14 residues. The CDR3 spells CASSSATGGYGYTF. In DNA form, the CDR3 reads TGTGCCAGCAGCTCGGCCACAGGGGGCTATGGCTACACCTTC.

V gene TRBV5-1 combines with J gene TRBJ1-1; 8 bases are shared with TRBD1. The CDR3 sequence is 14 residues long. Germline values: CDR1 SGHRS, CDR2 YFSETQ. The V and J ends lost 3 bases and 4 bases, in that order; junction bases with no gene match: 5. DNA for the CDR3: TGCGCCAGCAGCTGGACAGGGTCTGTCACTGAAGCTTTCTTT. Translating it yields CASSWTGSVTEAFF.

This rearrangement joins TRBV19 to TRBJ1-1; no clear D. Trimming took 3 bases from V and 4 from J, leaving 15 bases between them. Germline CDR1 and CDR2: LNHDA and SQIVND (reference sequence). There are 15 residues in the CDR3. The CDR3 loop reads CASSIRSDDGTEAFF. In DNA form, the CDR3 reads TGTGCCAGTAGTATCCGAAGCGATGATGGCACTGAAGCTTTCTTT.

The V and J genes are TRBV6-4 and TRBJ1-6, with 9 bases fitting TRBD1. J gave up 11 bases and V 8 bases, and 19 bases lay outside the gene matches. This CDR3 region has 17 residues. CDR1 and CDR2 from the germline V gene are MRHNA and SNTAGT. CDR3 sequence (DNA): TGTGCCAGCCGGGGGGTAGGACAGGGGCTACGGAGGACACCCCTCCACTTT. Translating gives CASRGVGQGLRRTPLHF.

The V and J genes are TRBV6-1 and TRBJ2-7; a weak D match, TRBD1 (6 bases). Germline V gene data show CDR1 as MNHNS and CDR2 as SASEGT. V lost 4 bases to trimming and J lost 1 base, with 23 bases between them. The CDR3 extends over 18 amino acids. The CDR3 nucleotides read TGTGCCAGCAGTGGCGACAGGCGGCGCCCTCAATTATCCTACGAGCAGTACTTC. Encoded protein: CASSGDRRRPQLSYEQYF.

This clone appeared once. At the DNA level, this CDR3 is encoded by other sequences in the same sample as well. The chain couples TRBV5-1 to TRBJ2-1; 9 bases are shared with TRBD1. Trimming cost V 0 bases and J 2 bases; bases outside gene matches: 0. This CDR3 has 15 residues. The germline V gene encodes CDR1 SGHRS and CDR2 YFSETQ. CDR3 protein: CASSLGQGAYNEQFF. The CDR3 bases are TGCGCCAGCAGCTTGGGACAGGGGGCCTACAATGAGCAGTTCTTC. The full variable domain, with the rest looked up from reference TRBV5-1 and TRBJ2-1, is KAGVTQTPRYLIKTRGQQVTLSCSPISGHRSVSWYQQTPGQGLQFLFEYFSETQRNKGNFPGRFSGRQFSNSRSEMNVSTLELGDSALYLCASSLGQGAYNEQFFGPGTRLTVL.

The CDR3 protein is CASSLRLTDTQYF. CDR3 nucleotides: TGCGCCAGCAGCCTGCGACTCACAGATACGCAGTATTTT. This chain joins TRBV5-1 and TRBJ2-3; no reliable D call. The CDR3 spans 13 residues. CDR1 SGHRS and CDR2 YFSETQ come from the germline V gene. The V end was cut by 4 bases, the J end by 2 bases, with 8 bases between.

The CDR3 reads CASSPDRANEKLFF. DNA of the CDR3: TGTGCCAGCAGCCCGGACAGGGCTAATGAAAAACTGTTTTTT. V gene TRBV5-5 combines with J gene TRBJ1-4; 8 positions agree with TRBD1. The germline V gene has CDR1 SGHKS and CDR2 YYEKEE (reference sequence). J lost 3 bases, V lost 4 bases, and 2 bases had no gene match. The CDR3 loop spans 14 amino acids.

The genes are TRBV3-1 (or the pseudogene TRBV3-2) and TRBJ2-5; 13 bases agree with TRBD2. V was pared by 6 bases and J by 5 bases, with 9 bases of the junction left unmatched. Germline CDR1 and CDR2: LGHDT and YNNKEL (reference sequence). The CDR3 is 16 amino acids. The CDR3 loop is CASSPGLAGEGETQYF. The CDR3 nucleotides are TGTGCCAGCAGTCCCGGACTAGCGGGGGAGGGGGAGACCCAGTACTTC.

The chain recombines TRBV2 with TRBJ2-3, with D maybe TRBD2 (5 bases). Deletions cut 6 bases from V and 2 bases from J, with 15 bases between. CDR1 and CDR2 (germline): SNHLY, FYNNEI. The CDR3 covers 15 residues. Here the CDR3 DNA reads TGTGCCAGCAGGCCCACTAGTACCTCCACAGATACGCAGTATTTT. Translated, it gives CASRPTSTSTDTQYF.

The rearrangement links TRBV5-1 to TRBJ1-6; 8 nucleotides line up with TRBD1. Per the germline V gene, CDR1 is SGHRS and CDR2 is YFSETQ. Trimming at V came to 4 bases and at J to 7 bases, leaving 7 bases not matched to a gene. This CDR3 contains 15 residues. The CDR3 spells CASSPRDRTNSPLHF. As DNA, the CDR3 is TGCGCCAGCAGCCCCCGGGACAGGACCAATTCACCCCTCCACTTT.

As to this clone: This specimen includes other DNA sequences encoding the same CDR3. The chain links TRBV6-5 to TRBJ1-2; 12 bases fit TRBD1. The CDR3 contains 15 residues. The germline gives CDR1 MNHEY, CDR2 SVGAGI. V shed 3 bases, J shed 4 bases, and the junction held 3 bases outside the gene matches. The CDR3 spells CASSYRDRGLYGYTF. CDR3 coding DNA: TGTGCCAGCAGTTATCGGGACAGGGGGCTCTATGGCTACACCTTC.

This clone was seen only once. The chain couples TRBV11-2 to TRBJ2-5; the match to TRBD1 covers 11 bases. Germline V CDR1 and CDR2: SGHAT, FQNNGV. The V and J ends lost 1 base and 7 bases, in that order; junction bases with no gene match: 11. This CDR3 spans 17 amino acids. CDR3 bases: TGTGCCAGCAGCTTAGTCCAAGGACAGGGGGCGACGGGGACCCAGTACTTC. Its translation is CASSLVQGQGATGTQYF.

This chain joins TRBV19 and TRBJ1-5; D possibly corresponds to TRBD1 (6 bases). Trimming cost V 3 bases and J 0 bases, with 9 bases left between them. The CDR3 is made up of 15 amino acids. Germline V gene data show CDR1 as LNHDA and CDR2 as SQIVND (reference sequence). CDR3: CASSMRGYSNQPQHF. CDR3 in DNA: TGTGCCAGTAGTATGAGGGGGTATAGCAATCAGCCCCAGCATTTT. The full variable domain, in which reference TRBV19 and TRBJ1-5 provide the parts outside the CDR3, is DGGITQSPKYLFRKEGQNVTLSCEQNLNHDAMYWYRQDPGQGLRLIYYSQIVNDFQKGDIAEGYSVSREKKESFPLTVTSAQKNPTAFYLCASSMRGYSNQPQHFGDGTRLSIL.

This clone appeared a single time. The rearrangement uses TRBV30 and TRBJ2-5; D might be TRBD1 (5 bases). V was shortened by 0 bases and J by 5 bases, with 7 bases between the two germline ends. CDR1 is GTSNPN, CDR2 SVGIG, per germline (reference sequence). The CDR3 covers 12 residues. Here the CDR3 DNA reads TGTGCCTGGAGTGTACAGGCGGAGACCCAGTACTTC. Translation: CAWSVQAETQYF.

A few counts support this clone. The J gene is TRBJ1-1, the V gene TRBV29-1; maybe TRBD1 (5 bases). The CDR3 loop spans 12 amino acids. CDR1 SQVTM and CDR2 ANQGSEA come from the germline V gene. The CDR3 region is CRGAGSNTEAFF. The CDR3 DNA follows: TGCAGAGGGGCCGGGTCGAACACTGAAGCTTTCTTT.

The V and J genes are TRBV5-1 and TRBJ2-1, with D unresolved. The V end lost 0 bases, the J end lost 1 base, and 8 bases lay between the germline ends. Germline V CDR1 and CDR2: SGHRS, YFSETQ. This CDR3 region has 15 residues. CDR3 bases: TGCGCCAGCAGCTTGGACCCCTATTCCTACAATGAGCAGTTCTTC. Translated, it gives CASSLDPYSYNEQFF.